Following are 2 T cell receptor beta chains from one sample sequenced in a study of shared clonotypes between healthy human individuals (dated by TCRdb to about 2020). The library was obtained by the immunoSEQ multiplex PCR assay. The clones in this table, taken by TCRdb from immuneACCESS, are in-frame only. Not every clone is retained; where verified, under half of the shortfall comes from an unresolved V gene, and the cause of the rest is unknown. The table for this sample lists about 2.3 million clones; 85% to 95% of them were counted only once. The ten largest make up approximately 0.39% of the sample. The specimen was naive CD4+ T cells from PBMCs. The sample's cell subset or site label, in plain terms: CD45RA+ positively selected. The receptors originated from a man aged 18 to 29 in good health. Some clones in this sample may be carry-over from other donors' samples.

CDR3 bases: TGTGCCACCAGCACAGGACAGGTGACAGATACGCAGTATTTT. Translated: CATSTGQVTDTQYF. The rearrangement links TRBV15 to TRBJ2-3; 7 bases fit TRBD1. The CDR3 contains 14 residues. Germline CDR1 and CDR2: LNHNV and YYDKDF (reference sequence). Trimming removed 4 bases from V and 3 bases from J; junction bases left unmatched: 4.

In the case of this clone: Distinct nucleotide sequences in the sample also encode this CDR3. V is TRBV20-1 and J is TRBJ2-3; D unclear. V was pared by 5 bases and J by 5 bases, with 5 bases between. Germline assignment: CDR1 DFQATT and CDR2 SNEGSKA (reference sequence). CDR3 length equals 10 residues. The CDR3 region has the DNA TGCAGTGCTTCTCTAGATACGCAGTATTTT. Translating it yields CSASLDTQYF.